These 14 T cell receptor beta chains were sequenced from one sample in a study of blood T cells in healthy people across ages. PCR was performed a second time for roughly 6 to 12 cycles using a sample-barcoded 5' primer and a J-beta primer mix. MiXCR was run by TCRdb on the 5' RACE reads, yielding one entry per CDR3 protein. The sample includes 800,000 to 1,000,000 distinct CDR3 sequences, around 48% seen only once; the top ten take around an eighth. Sequencing was performed on blood. These receptors came from a man between 25 and 39 years old in good health.

This chain joins TRBV12-3 or TRBV12-4 and TRBJ1-2; 9 nucleotides align to TRBD1. V lost 3 bases to trimming and J lost 6 bases; unmatched junction nucleotides: 5. This CDR3 is 14 amino acids long. CDR3: CASSFRDRVHGYTF. The CDR3 DNA follows: TGTGCCAGCAGTTTTAGGGACAGGGTCCATGGCTACACCTTC.

V usage is TRBV9 and J usage is TRBJ2-6, with a possible D match to TRBD1 (6 bases). Trimming removed 3 bases at V and 0 bases at J, with 19 bases between. Germline V gives CDR1 SGDLS, CDR2 YYNGEE. CDR3 length: 19 residues. The DNA of the CDR3 is TGTGCCAGCAGCGAACAGGGTTTTACCGCATACTCTGGGGCCAACGTCCTGACTTTC. It codes for CASSEQGFTAYSGANVLTF.

This clonotype showed up just once. This chain joins TRBV7-9 and TRBJ2-7; 8 bases are shared with TRBD1. In germline, CDR1 is SEHNR, CDR2 FQNEAQ (reference sequence). The V segment lost 3 bases and the J segment 0 bases; nucleotides outside the gene matches: 7. The CDR3 has 16 amino acids. This CDR3 reads CASSLLPDRASYEQYF. The CDR3 nucleotides read TGTGCCAGCAGCTTGCTACCGGACAGGGCCTCCTACGAGCAGTACTTC.

The chain uses TRBV6-5 and TRBJ1-4; D may be TRBD1 (5 bases). Germline values: CDR1 MNHEY, CDR2 SVGAGI. There are 14 residues in the CDR3. Trimming removed 6 bases at V and 3 bases at J, with 11 bases between. In DNA form, the CDR3 reads TGTGCCAGCAGAACCTCCAGGGCTAATGAAAAACTGTTTTTT. Translation gives CASRTSRANEKLFF.

Ten or more counts support this clonotype. The V gene is TRBV7-2, the J gene TRBJ2-7, with 8 bases matching TRBD1. Per germline, CDR1 SGHTA and CDR2 FQGNSA. CDR3 size: 15 residues. V trimming: 3 bases; J trimming: 2 bases; junction bases outside the gene matches: 6. Here the CDR3 DNA reads TGTGCCAGCAGCTTGAAAACAGGGGGACCCTACGAGCAGTACTTC. Its translation is CASSLKTGGPYEQYF.

This clonotype was observed at least ten times. The CDR3 spells CSVEGREETNEQFF. CDR3 coding DNA: TGCAGCGTTGAAGGGAGAGAGGAAACAAATGAGCAGTTCTTC. This chain joins TRBV29-1 and TRBJ2-1; D is unresolved. V lost 1 base and J lost 7, with 14 bases in between. This CDR3 is 14 amino acids long. Germline V gene sequence: CDR1 SQVTM, CDR2 ANQGSEA.

This chain uses TRBV6-5 with TRBJ2-5; the D call may be TRBD1 or TRBD2 (5 bases each). The CDR3 has 15 amino acids. V was clipped by 8 bases and J by 1 base, with 17 bases between them. Germline assignment: CDR1 MNHEY and CDR2 SVGAGI. The CDR3 region has the DNA TGTGCCAGCTTACCCCGGGGCGGATTCCAAGAGACCCAGTACTTC. This gives the protein CASLPRGGFQETQYF.

This clonotype was recorded many times. The V and J genes are TRBV20-1 and TRBJ1-4; TRBD1 might be the D (5 bases). The CDR3 length is 15 residues. The germline V gene encodes CDR1 DFQATT and CDR2 SNEGSKA (reference sequence). V dropped 0 bases and J dropped 5 bases, with 13 bases sitting between them. In nucleotides, the CDR3 is TGCAGTGCTAGAGATGGACACCGGGACAATGAAAAACTGTTTTTT. Translating it yields CSARDGHRDNEKLFF.

The genes are TRBV7-9 and TRBJ1-2; D is perhaps TRBD1 (5 bases). CDR3 length: 13 residues. Germline V gene data show CDR1 as SEHNR and CDR2 as FQNEAQ (reference sequence). Between the trimmed V and J ends, which lost 0 bases and 4 bases, there was a span of 6 bases. CDR3 region: CASSLARGYGYTF. The CDR3 DNA reads TGTGCCAGCAGCTTAGCAAGGGGCTATGGCTACACCTTC. The full variable domain, rest sourced from reference TRBV7-9 and TRBJ1-2, is DTGVSQNPRHKITKRGQNVTFRCDPISEHNRLYWYRQTLGQGPEFLTYFQNEAQLEKSRLLSDRFSAERPKGSFSTLEIQRTEQGDSAMYLCASSLARGYGYTFGSGTRLTVV.

The gene calls are TRBV18 and TRBJ2-5, with TRBD2 identical over 12 bases. Germline V gene sequence: CDR1 KGHSH, CDR2 LQKENI. The ends lost 1 base at V and 3 bases at J; junction bases unmatched: 0. The CDR3 is made up of 15 amino acids. CDR3 coding DNA: TGTGCCAGCTCACCACGGACTAGCGGGGAAGAGACCCAGTACTTC. It yields the protein CASSPRTSGEETQYF.

Worth noting for this clonotype: A junction boundary mismatches the germline segment, possibly from a read error. This sequence joins TRBV5-1 and TRBJ1-1, with TRBD1 as a possible D gene (5 bases). Looked up from germline, CDR1 is SGHRS and CDR2 is YFSETQ. The CDR3 loop spans 14 amino acids. CDR3 nucleotide sequence: TGCGCCAGCAGCTTGGCCGGGGGGAACGCTGAAGCTTTCTTT. Its protein product is CASSLAGGNAEAFF.

This clonotype was recorded many times. The genes are TRBV5-1 and TRBJ2-5; D unclear. Trimming removed 1 base at V and 4 bases at J, with 11 bases between. CDR3 length equals 14 residues. Looked up from germline, CDR1 is SGHRS and CDR2 is YFSETQ. The CDR3 loop reads CASSLSSIGETQYF. The CDR3 coding sequence is TGCGCCAGCAGCTTGAGTAGCATCGGAGAGACCCAGTACTTC.

CDR3 DNA: TGTGCCAGCAGTGTTACAGGGGAGGGGCAGTTCTTC. This translates into CASSVTGEGQFF. J is TRBJ2-1 and V is TRBV5-5; the D call may be TRBD1 or TRBD2 (7 bases each). The CDR3 length is 12 residues. Germline V CDR1 and CDR2: SGHKS, YYEKEE (reference sequence). V was pared by 5 bases and J by 12 bases, with 15 bases between.

This clonotype has only a few counts. V usage is TRBV4-1 and J usage is TRBJ1-1; 7 positions match TRBD1. Germline trimming cut 0 bases from V and 6 bases from J; bases unmatched to any gene: 10. In germline, CDR1 is MGHRA, CDR2 YSYEKL. The CDR3 runs 16 residues. The CDR3 loop reads CASSQDPGGRSSEAFF. CDR3 DNA: TGCGCCAGCAGCCAAGATCCAGGGGGAAGGTCCTCTGAAGCTTTCTTT.